The 3 T cell receptor beta chains in this list originate from one sample, sequenced in a study of early T cells in non-severe SARS-CoV-2 infection (TCRdb year 2021). Library preparation employed 5' RACE. Sequenced on a NextSeq 500. TCRdb reanalyzed the raw reads on its own, using fastp at Q25 for trimming and MiXCR for clone calling, and kept in-frame beta chains. Rows matching on CDR3 protein sequence are summarized as one entry with the most common DNA and genes. For this sample there are more than 65,000 distinct CDR3 sequences; approximately 14% appear just once. The top ten constitute 3.9% of the sample. The sequencing used whole blood, collected at baseline. Every receptor here comes from an adult who was a healthcare worker with PCR-confirmed SARS-CoV-2 infection or an uninfected control (not recorded which).

Points on this clonotype: A junction end diverges from the germline sequence, so it may reflect a read error. The V call is TRBV20-1, the J call TRBJ2-1, with TRBD2 matching over 8 bases. Per germline, CDR1 DFQATT and CDR2 SNEGSKA (reference sequence). The CDR3 extends over 17 amino acids. The CDR3 is CSARVLAGGSSYNEQFF. The CDR3 DNA follows: TGTAGTGCTAGAGTTCTAGCGGGCGGTAGCTCCTACAATGAGCAGTTCTTC.

This chain joins TRBV29-1 and TRBJ2-5; D gene unclear. In germline, CDR1 is SQVTM, CDR2 ANQGSEA. The CDR3 extends over 11 amino acids. Trimming took off 3 bases at V and 5 bases at J, with 7 bases between the two ends. The CDR3: CSVDLGETQYF. Here the CDR3 DNA reads TGCAGCGTTGACTTAGGGGAGACCCAGTACTTC.

This clonotype is labeled medium-sized (0.01 to 0.1%). V usage is TRBV18 and J usage is TRBJ1-2, with a possible D match to TRBD1 (5 bases). From germline, CDR1 is KGHSH and CDR2 LQKENI. The V end lost 0 bases, the J end lost 0 bases, and 5 bases lay between the germline ends. CDR3 size: 14 residues. The CDR3 here is CASSPPDTNYGYTF. In DNA form, the CDR3 reads TGTGCCAGCTCACCACCGGACACTAACTATGGCTACACCTTC. Based on the CDR3 plus reference TRBV18 and TRBJ1-2, the full variable domain is NAGVMQNPRHLVRRRGQEARLRCSPMKGHSHVYWYRQLPEEGLKFMVYLQKENIIDESGMPKERFSAEFPKEGPSILRIQQVVRGDSAAYFCASSPPDTNYGYTFGSGTRLTVV.